The 25 T cell receptor beta chains listed next were all sequenced from one sample in a study of blood T cell repertoires in COVID-19. The table came from immunoSEQ multiplex PCR; TCRdb's copy has only in-frame clones and leaves some out. The sample lists approximately 90,000 clones, about 89% occurring once. Source material: peripheral blood. The source of these receptors is a woman aged 65 to 85 with acute or convalescent COVID-19.

The chain links TRBV28 to TRBJ1-5; D unclear. Germline V CDR1 and CDR2: MDHEN, SYDVKM. The CDR3 runs to 12 residues. V was trimmed by 5 bases and J by 5 bases, leaving 7 bases between them. The CDR3 spells CASSQLDQPQHF. CDR3 nucleotides: TGTGCCAGCAGTCAACTAGATCAGCCCCAGCATTTT.

The rearrangement links TRBV2 to TRBJ1-1; D unclear. Trimming cost V 6 bases and J 2 bases, with 10 bases left between them. The CDR3 totals 13 residues. Germline CDR1 SNHLY, CDR2 FYNNEI. CDR3 nucleotide sequence: TGTGCCAGCAGGGTGGAGCACAACACTGAAGCTTTCTTT. Protein: CASRVEHNTEAFF.

The gene calls are TRBV18 and TRBJ2-5; 10 bases align to TRBD1. V trimming: 1 base; J trimming: 5 bases; junction bases outside the gene matches: 4. The CDR3 is 15 residues long. Per the germline V gene, CDR1 is KGHSH and CDR2 is LQKENI. CDR3 region: CASSPRDRGRETQYF. Here the CDR3 DNA reads TGTGCCAGCTCACCACGGGACAGGGGAAGGGAGACCCAGTACTTC.

This clone was observed once. The rearrangement joins TRBV28 to TRBJ1-1; TRBD1 agrees at 7 bases. Germline V lookup: CDR1 MDHEN, CDR2 SYDVKM. The CDR3 has 15 amino acids. Losses at the gene ends were 6 bases for V and 9 bases for J; bases not matched to a gene: 16. This CDR3 reads CASSPSLDRVIQAFF. The CDR3 region has the DNA TGTGCCAGCAGCCCCTCGTTAGACAGGGTCATCCAAGCTTTCTTT.

This sequence joins TRBV19 and TRBJ1-5; D is perhaps TRBD1 (5 bases). The CDR3 is 13 residues long. Germline CDR1 LNHDA, CDR2 SQIVND (reference sequence). The V gene lost 7 bases and the J gene lost 3 bases, with 10 bases spanning the gap. The CDR3: CASIAGFNQPQHF. The CDR3 nucleotides are TGTGCCAGTATCGCAGGGTTCAATCAGCCCCAGCATTTT.

The chain couples TRBV19 to TRBJ1-3; D not resolved. The length of the CDR3 is 12 residues. Trimming removed 6 bases at V and 4 bases at J, with 7 bases between. CDR1 LNHDA and CDR2 SQIVND come from the germline V gene (reference sequence). The CDR3: CASSPQGNTIYF. The DNA of the CDR3 is TGTGCCAGTAGCCCACAGGGAAACACCATATATTTT.

The chain is built from TRBV2 and TRBJ1-1; tentative D call: TRBD1 (5 bases). CDR1 SNHLY and CDR2 FYNNEI come from the germline V gene. This CDR3 region has 12 residues. Trimming stripped 7 bases from V and 4 bases from J, with 10 bases between. This CDR3 reads CASKAGFTEAFF. CDR3 in DNA: TGTGCCAGCAAGGCAGGGTTCACTGAAGCTTTCTTT.

The chain recombines TRBV30 with TRBJ2-1, with 11 bases lining up with TRBD2. This CDR3 is 17 amino acids long. The germline gives CDR1 GTSNPN, CDR2 SVGIG (reference sequence). The V gene end was trimmed by 3 bases and the J gene end by 0 bases; junction bases not matched to a gene: 7. The CDR3 nucleotides read TGTGCCTGGAGCGGACTTAGCGGGAGGGACTCCTACAATGAGCAGTTCTTC. This gives the protein CAWSGLSGRDSYNEQFF.

In regard to this clone: A junction end diverges from the germline sequence, so it may reflect a read error. CDR3 nucleotides: TGTGCCACCAGCAGAAATAGAAAGGGAGGGTGGAATGACTCTCGTTTT. Translation gives CATSRNRKGGWNDSRF. The V and J genes are TRBV15 and TRBJ1-1; the D is unclear. Germline V gene lookup returns CDR1 LNHNV and CDR2 YYDKDF (reference sequence). This CDR3 has 16 amino acids. Full variable domain (missing parts from reference TRBV15 and TRBJ1-1): DAMVIQNPRYQVTQFGKPVTLSCSQTLNHNVMYWYQQKSSQAPKLLFHYYDKDFNNEADTPDNFQSRRPNTSFCFLDIRSPGLGDTAMYLCATSRNRKGGWNDSRFGQGTRLTVV.

The rearrangement uses TRBV4-1 and TRBJ2-2, with 8 bases identical to TRBD2. CDR1 is MGHRA, CDR2 YSYEKL, per germline. V shed 3 bases and J 5 bases; nucleotides not matched to a gene: 14. CDR3 length: 18 amino acids. CDR3 in DNA: TGCGCCAGCAGCCAGCGGGGTAGCGGGGCCTCGGGGACCGGGGAGCTGTTTTTT. Translation gives CASSQRGSGASGTGELFF.

The chain employs TRBV7-9 and TRBJ1-1, with 8 bases lining up with TRBD1. This CDR3 has 14 residues. With V trimmed by 5 bases and J by 4 bases, 6 bases remained unmatched. Looked up from germline, CDR1 is SEHNR and CDR2 is FQNEAQ (reference sequence). CDR3 bases: TGTGCCAGCAGCACGACAGGGGAGGCCACTGAAGCTTTCTTT. It is translated as CASSTTGEATEAFF.

Written as DNA, the CDR3 is TGTGCCAGCAGCATAAGTCTACAGGGAAACACCATATATTTT. Protein product: CASSISLQGNTIYF. This sequence joins TRBV11-2 and TRBJ1-3, with unresolved D. This CDR3 is built from 14 residues. The germline V gene has CDR1 SGHAT and CDR2 FQNNGV. V lost 5 bases and J 4 bases, leaving 12 bases between the germline ends.

With respect to this clone: Other DNA sequences within the sample encode an identical CDR3. This rearrangement joins TRBV27 to TRBJ1-6; 10 positions agree with TRBD1. V lost 6 bases and J lost 7; bases outside the gene matches: 3. The CDR3 extends over 14 amino acids. Germline CDR1 and CDR2: MNHEY and SMNVEV (reference sequence). CDR3 protein: CASRRTGGNSPLHF. Written as DNA, the CDR3 is TGTGCCAGCAGGCGGACAGGGGGGAATTCACCCCTCCACTTT.

This sequence joins TRBV25-1 and TRBJ2-1; TRBD1 matches at 7 bases. Germline V gene sequence: CDR1 MGHDK, CDR2 SYGVNS. This CDR3 region has 15 residues. The J segment lost 9 bases and the V segment lost 2 bases, leaving 10 bases of the junction unmatched. In DNA form, the CDR3 reads TGTGCCAGCAGTGAAGTGAACAGGGGACGGGTTGAGCAGTTCTTC. Translated: CASSEVNRGRVEQFF.

V gene TRBV5-4 combines with J gene TRBJ1-4, with D tentatively TRBD1 (6 bases). The CDR3 covers 15 residues. CDR1 and CDR2 from the germline V gene are SGHNT and YYREEE (reference sequence). Trimming removed 4 bases from V and 7 bases from J, with 17 bases in between. DNA for the CDR3: TGTGCCAGCAGCGCCGGCTCGGGAGGGGGTGAAAAACTGTTTTTT. Translating it yields CASSAGSGGGEKLFF. The variable domain in full, completed from reference TRBV5-4 and TRBJ1-4, reads ETGVTQSPTHLIKTRGQQVTLRCSSQSGHNTVSWYQQALGQGPQFIFQYYREEENGRGNFPPRFSGLQFPNYSSELNVNALELDDSALYLCASSAGSGGGEKLFFGSGTQLSVL.

The chain couples TRBV5-1 to TRBJ1-1; tentative D call: TRBD1 (5 bases). From germline, CDR1 is SGHRS and CDR2 YFSETQ. V dropped 5 bases and J dropped 0 bases, with 14 bases sitting between them. The CDR3 is 15 amino acids. CDR3 in amino acids: CASRGQGNMNTEAFF. In nucleotides, the CDR3 is TGCGCCAGCAGGGGTCAGGGTAACATGAACACTGAAGCTTTCTTT.

The genes are TRBV4-1 and TRBJ2-1; D may be TRBD1 (6 bases). Germline CDR1 is MGHRA and CDR2 is YSYEKL. This CDR3 is 16 amino acids long. Trimming left V 3 bases short and J 5 bases short, with 17 bases between. CDR3 bases: TGCGCCAGCAGCCACTACAGGGTAAGGGGACACAATGAGCAGTTCTTC. Encoded protein: CASSHYRVRGHNEQFF.

The V and J genes are TRBV5-6 and TRBJ2-5; 7 bases align to TRBD1. Germline CDR1 reads SGHDT; CDR2 reads YYEEEE. The length of the CDR3 is 15 residues. The ends lost 1 base at V and 1 base at J; junction bases unmatched: 4. CDR3: CASSLWDRTQETQYF. CDR3 DNA sequence: TGTGCCAGCAGCTTGTGGGACAGAACCCAAGAGACCCAGTACTTC. The full variable domain, rest sourced from reference TRBV5-6 and TRBJ2-5, is DAGVTQSPTHLIKTRGQQVTLRCSPKSGHDTVSWYQQALGQGPQFIFQYYEEEERQRGNFPDRFSGHQFPNYSSELNVNALLLGDSALYLCASSLWDRTQETQYFGPGTRLLVL.

The count of this clone is one. The rearrangement links TRBV4-1 to TRBJ2-1; D call uncertain. Trimming shortened V by 4 bases and J by 0 bases, and 10 bases separated the two germline ends. The CDR3 sequence is 15 residues long. Germline values: CDR1 MGHRA, CDR2 YSYEKL. The CDR3 DNA follows: TGCGCCAGCAGCCGCACCGAGAGCTCCTACAATGAGCAGTTCTTC. Its translation: CASSRTESSYNEQFF.

The chain joins TRBV9 to TRBJ2-2; tentative D call: TRBD2 (6 bases). Trimming shortened V by 0 bases and J by 3 bases, and 9 bases separated the two germline ends. The germline V gene encodes CDR1 SGDLS and CDR2 YYNGEE. The CDR3 has 15 amino acids. In DNA, the CDR3 is TGTGCCAGCAGCGTAGCCAGGGAGGACACCGGGGAGCTGTTTTTT. Residues: CASSVAREDTGELFF.

CDR3 bases: TGTGCCAGTAGTATTGTCAGGGGCGATCAGCCCCAGCATTTT. Protein product: CASSIVRGDQPQHF. The chain couples TRBV19 to TRBJ1-5; D might be TRBD1 (6 bases). The germline V and J ends were trimmed by 3 bases and 5 bases, with 11 bases remaining between them. This CDR3 is 14 amino acids long. Germline V lookup: CDR1 LNHDA, CDR2 SQIVND (reference sequence).

The chain carries TRBV4-1 and TRBJ2-7; 7 bases line up with TRBD1. The germline V gene encodes CDR1 MGHRA and CDR2 YSYEKL. The CDR3 has 15 residues. V lost 1 base, J lost 0 bases, and 3 bases stayed unmatched. DNA for the CDR3: TGCGCCAGCAGCCAAGGACAGGGAATCTCCTACGAGCAGTACTTC. Protein: CASSQGQGISYEQYF.

The chain uses TRBV6-5 and TRBJ2-5, with 10 nucleotides matching TRBD2. With 9 bases clipped from V and 5 bases from J, the junction kept 9 bases outside the gene matches. Germline V CDR1 and CDR2: MNHEY, SVGAGI. This CDR3 region has 14 residues. In DNA, the CDR3 is TGTGCCAGTACTAGAAGCGGGAGGGGGGAGACCCAGTACTTC. Translating it yields CASTRSGRGETQYF.

The J gene is TRBJ2-5, the V gene TRBV3-1 (or the pseudogene TRBV3-2), with TRBD2 as a possible D gene (6 bases). The ends were cut back, 3 bases at V and 5 bases at J, with 7 bases in the middle. Germline V gives CDR1 LGHDT, CDR2 YNNKEL (reference sequence). There are 12 residues in the CDR3. CDR3 loop: CASSHGGETQYF. The CDR3 coding sequence is TGTGCCAGCAGCCATGGGGGGGAGACCCAGTACTTC.

This clone was found a few times. The V and J genes are TRBV18 and TRBJ2-5; 9 bases are shared with TRBD1. Germline V gives CDR1 KGHSH, CDR2 LQKENI. CDR3 length equals 14 residues. The V gene end was trimmed by 4 bases and the J gene end by 5 bases; junction bases not matched to a gene: 5. The CDR3 bases are TGTGCCAGCTCACGGAGTGGGACAGGGGAGACCCAGTACTTC. It codes for CASSRSGTGETQYF.